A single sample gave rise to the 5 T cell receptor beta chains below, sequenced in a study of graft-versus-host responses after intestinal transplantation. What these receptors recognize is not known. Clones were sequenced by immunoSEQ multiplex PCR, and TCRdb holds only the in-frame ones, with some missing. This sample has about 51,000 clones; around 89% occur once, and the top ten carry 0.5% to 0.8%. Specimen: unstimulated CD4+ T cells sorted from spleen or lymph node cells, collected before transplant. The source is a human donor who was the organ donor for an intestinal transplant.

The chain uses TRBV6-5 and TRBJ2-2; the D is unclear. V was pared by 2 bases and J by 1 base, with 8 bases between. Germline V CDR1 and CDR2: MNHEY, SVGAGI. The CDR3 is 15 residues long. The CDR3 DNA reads TGTGCCAGCAGTTACGGGCAGGTGAACACCGGGGAGCTGTTTTTT. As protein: CASSYGQVNTGELFF.

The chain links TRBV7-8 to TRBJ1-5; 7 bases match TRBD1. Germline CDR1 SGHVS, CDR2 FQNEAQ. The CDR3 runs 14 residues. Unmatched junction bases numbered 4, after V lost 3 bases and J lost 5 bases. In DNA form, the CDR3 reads TGTGCCAGCAGCTTTGATACAGGGGATCAGCCCCAGCATTTT. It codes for CASSFDTGDQPQHF.

The CDR3 loop reads CASSPQGIQPQHF. The CDR3 nucleotides read TGTGCCAGCAGCCCACAGGGGATTCAGCCCCAGCATTTT. The chain combines TRBV6-1 with TRBJ1-5; 7 bases match TRBD1. There are 13 residues in the CDR3. The V segment lost 6 bases and the J segment 6 bases; nucleotides outside the gene matches: 5. CDR1 MNHNS and CDR2 SASEGT come from the germline V gene.

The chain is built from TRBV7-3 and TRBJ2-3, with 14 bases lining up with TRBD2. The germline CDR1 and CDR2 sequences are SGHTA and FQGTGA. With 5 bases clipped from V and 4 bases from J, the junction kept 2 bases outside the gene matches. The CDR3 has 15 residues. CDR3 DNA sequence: TGTGCCAGCAGCCCGGGACTAGCGGGAGCAGATACGCAGTATTTT. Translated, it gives CASSPGLAGADTQYF.

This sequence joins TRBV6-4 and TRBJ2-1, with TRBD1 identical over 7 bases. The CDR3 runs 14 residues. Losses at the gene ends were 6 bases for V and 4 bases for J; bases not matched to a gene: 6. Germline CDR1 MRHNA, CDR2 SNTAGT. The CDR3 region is CASSPGTAYNEQFF. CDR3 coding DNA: TGTGCCAGCAGCCCCGGGACAGCTTACAATGAGCAGTTCTTC.